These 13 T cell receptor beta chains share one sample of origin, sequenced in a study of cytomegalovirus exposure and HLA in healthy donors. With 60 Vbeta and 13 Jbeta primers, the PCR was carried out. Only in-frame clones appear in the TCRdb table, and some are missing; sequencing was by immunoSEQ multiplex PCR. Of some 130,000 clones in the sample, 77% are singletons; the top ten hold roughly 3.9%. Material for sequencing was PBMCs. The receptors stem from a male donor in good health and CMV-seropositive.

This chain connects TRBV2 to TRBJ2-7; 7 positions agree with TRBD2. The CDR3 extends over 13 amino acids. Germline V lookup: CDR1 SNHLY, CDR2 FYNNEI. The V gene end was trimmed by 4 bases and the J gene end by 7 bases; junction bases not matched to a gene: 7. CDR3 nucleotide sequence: TGTGCCAGCAGTGTTCGGGGGGTGTCTGAGCAGTACTTC. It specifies CASSVRGVSEQYF.

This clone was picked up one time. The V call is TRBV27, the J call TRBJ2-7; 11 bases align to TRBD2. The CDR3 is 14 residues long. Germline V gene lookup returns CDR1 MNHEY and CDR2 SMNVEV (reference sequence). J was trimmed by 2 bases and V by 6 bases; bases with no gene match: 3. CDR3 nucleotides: TGTGCCAGCAGACAGGGACTAGCGGCCTACGAGCAGTACTTC. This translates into CASRQGLAAYEQYF.

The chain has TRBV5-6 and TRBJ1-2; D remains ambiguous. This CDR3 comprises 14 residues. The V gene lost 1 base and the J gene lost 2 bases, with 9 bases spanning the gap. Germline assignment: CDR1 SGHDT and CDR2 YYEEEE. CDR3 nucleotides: TGTGCCAGCAGCTTGCGTGCGGGCAACTATGGCTACACCTTC. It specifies CASSLRAGNYGYTF.

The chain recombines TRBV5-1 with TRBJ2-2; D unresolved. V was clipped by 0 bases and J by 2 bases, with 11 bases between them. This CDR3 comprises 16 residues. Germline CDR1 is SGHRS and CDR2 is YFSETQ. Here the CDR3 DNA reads TGCGCCAGCAGCTTGGACGGGTTAGGTAACACCGGGGAGCTGTTTTTT. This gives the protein CASSLDGLGNTGELFF.

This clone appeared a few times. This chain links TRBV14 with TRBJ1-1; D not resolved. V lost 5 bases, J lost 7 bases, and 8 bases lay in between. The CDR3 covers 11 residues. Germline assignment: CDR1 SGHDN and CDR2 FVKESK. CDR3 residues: CASSIAGEAFF. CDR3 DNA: TGTGCCAGCAGCATAGCGGGTGAAGCTTTCTTT. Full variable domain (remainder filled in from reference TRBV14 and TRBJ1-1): EAGVTQFPSHSVIEKGQTVTLRCDPISGHDNLYWYRRVMGKEIKFLLHFVKESKQDESGMPNNRFLAERTGGTYSTLKVQPAELEDSGVYFCASSIAGEAFFGQGTRLTVV.

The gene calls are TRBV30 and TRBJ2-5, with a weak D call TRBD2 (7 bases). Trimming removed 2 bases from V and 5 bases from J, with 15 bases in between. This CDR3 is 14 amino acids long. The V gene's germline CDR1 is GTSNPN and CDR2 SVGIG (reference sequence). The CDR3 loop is CAWSKGGGVETQYF. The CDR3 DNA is TGTGCCTGGAGTAAGGGGGGGGGCGTGGAGACCCAGTACTTC.

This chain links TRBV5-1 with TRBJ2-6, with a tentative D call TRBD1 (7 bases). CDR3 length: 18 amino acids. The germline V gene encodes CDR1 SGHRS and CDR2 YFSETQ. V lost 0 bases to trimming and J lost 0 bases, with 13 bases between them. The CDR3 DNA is TGCGCCAGCAGCTTGGGGGCAGGGGGGAACTCTGGGGCCAACGTCCTGACTTTC. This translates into CASSLGAGGNSGANVLTF.

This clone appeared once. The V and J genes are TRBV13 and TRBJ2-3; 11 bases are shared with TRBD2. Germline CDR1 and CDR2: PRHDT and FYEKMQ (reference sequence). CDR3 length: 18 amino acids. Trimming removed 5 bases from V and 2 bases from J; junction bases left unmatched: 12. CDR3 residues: CASSPNRLAGTATDTQYF. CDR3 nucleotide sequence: TGTGCCAGCAGCCCTAATCGACTAGCGGGGACCGCCACAGATACGCAGTATTTT. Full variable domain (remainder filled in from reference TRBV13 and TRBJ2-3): AAGVIQSPRHLIKEKRETATLKCYPIPRHDTVYWYQQGPGQDPQFLISFYEKMQSDKGSIPDRFSAQQFSDYHSELNMSSLELGDSALYFCASSPNRLAGTATDTQYFGPGTRLTVL.

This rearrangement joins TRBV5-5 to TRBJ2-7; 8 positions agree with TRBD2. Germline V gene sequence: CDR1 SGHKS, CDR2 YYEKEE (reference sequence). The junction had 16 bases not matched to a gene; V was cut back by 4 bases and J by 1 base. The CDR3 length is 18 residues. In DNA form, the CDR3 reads TGTGCCAGCAGCCCGACGGGGGGGAATCTAAAAAAATCCTACGAGCAGTACTTC. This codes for CASSPTGGNLKKSYEQYF.

The DNA for the CDR3 is TGTGCCAGCAGCCCGTTCCGGACAGGTACTCACAATGAGCAGTTCTTC. Translation: CASSPFRTGTHNEQFF. This chain joins TRBV13 and TRBJ2-1, with 7 nucleotides matching TRBD1. The CDR3 spans 16 residues. From germline, CDR1 is PRHDT and CDR2 FYEKMQ (reference sequence). V trimming: 5 bases; J trimming: 5 bases; junction bases outside the gene matches: 12.

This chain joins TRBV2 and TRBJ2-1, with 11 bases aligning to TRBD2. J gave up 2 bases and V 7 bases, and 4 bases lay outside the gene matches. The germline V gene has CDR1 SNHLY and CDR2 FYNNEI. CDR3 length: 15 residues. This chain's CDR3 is CASTPTSGTYNEQFF. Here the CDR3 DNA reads TGTGCCAGCACTCCGACTAGCGGGACCTACAATGAGCAGTTCTTC.

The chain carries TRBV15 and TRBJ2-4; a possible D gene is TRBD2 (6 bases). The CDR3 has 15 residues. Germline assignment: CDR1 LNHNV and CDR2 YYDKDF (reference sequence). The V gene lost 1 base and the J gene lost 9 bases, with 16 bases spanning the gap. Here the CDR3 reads CATSRGGKPLGIQYF. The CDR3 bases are TGTGCCACCAGCAGAGGCGGGAAACCCTTGGGCATTCAGTACTTC.

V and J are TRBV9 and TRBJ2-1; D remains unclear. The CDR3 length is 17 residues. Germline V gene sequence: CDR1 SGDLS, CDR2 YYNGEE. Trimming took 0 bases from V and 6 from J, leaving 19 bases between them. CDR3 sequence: CASSVATLTDASNEQFF. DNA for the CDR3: TGTGCCAGCAGCGTAGCTACTCTTACAGATGCCAGCAATGAGCAGTTCTTC.